One sample yielded the 18 T cell receptor beta chains listed below, sequenced in a study of cytomegalovirus exposure and HLA in healthy donors. A multiplex PCR was run with 60 Vbeta primers and 13 Jbeta primers. Sequencing used immunoSEQ multiplex PCR; TCRdb keeps in-frame clones, though not all of them. The repertoire holds 110,000 to 150,000 clones, with around 85% as singletons. The source material was PBMCs. The source is a female donor in good health and CMV-seronegative.

V usage is TRBV5-4 and J usage is TRBJ2-3, with a tentative D call TRBD1 (5 bases). Germline-derived CDR1 and CDR2 are SGHNT and YYREEE (reference sequence). This CDR3 has 14 residues. Trimming took off 4 bases at V and 2 bases at J, with 11 bases between the two ends. The CDR3 protein is CASSQTETTDTQYF. CDR3 coding DNA: TGTGCCAGCAGCCAGACAGAGACCACAGATACGCAGTATTTT.

This clone was seen a few times. The chain combines TRBV18 with TRBJ2-2; tentatively, D is TRBD1 (6 bases). Germline values: CDR1 KGHSH, CDR2 LQKENI. Trimming removed 3 bases from V and 5 bases from J, with 13 bases in between. This CDR3 spans 15 amino acids. DNA for the CDR3: TGTGCCAGCTCACCCCCGGACAGTCCAACCGGGGAGCTGTTTTTT. It codes for CASSPPDSPTGELFF.

The CDR3 loop is CASSLAAGAANTEAFF. In DNA, the CDR3 is TGCGCCAGCAGCTTGGCCGCGGGGGCGGCGAACACTGAAGCTTTCTTT. The rearrangement links TRBV5-1 to TRBJ1-1; TRBD1 might be the D (6 bases). The CDR3 sequence is 16 residues long. Trimming left V 0 bases short and J 1 base short, with 13 bases between. Germline V gene data show CDR1 as SGHRS and CDR2 as YFSETQ. Filled out from reference TRBV5-1 and TRBJ1-1, the complete variable domain reads KAGVTQTPRYLIKTRGQQVTLSCSPISGHRSVSWYQQTPGQGLQFLFEYFSETQRNKGNFPGRFSGRQFSNSRSEMNVSTLELGDSALYLCASSLAAGAANTEAFFGQGTRLTVV.

The CDR3 DNA is TGCGCCAGCAGCTTGGAGGCTGGGCGACTAAACACTGAAGCTTTCTTT. It encodes CASSLEAGRLNTEAFF. The chain has TRBV5-1 and TRBJ1-1; D is uncertain. Trimming cost V 0 bases and J 2 bases, with 14 bases left between them. The CDR3 length is 16 residues. The germline V gene has CDR1 SGHRS and CDR2 YFSETQ.

The chain is built from TRBV5-1 and TRBJ2-7; 7 positions match TRBD2. The CDR3 covers 14 residues. The germline V gene encodes CDR1 SGHRS and CDR2 YFSETQ. Unmatched junction bases numbered 9, after V lost 7 bases and J lost 2 bases. This CDR3 is CASGGASGTYEQYF. As DNA, the CDR3 is TGCGCCAGCGGTGGGGCTAGCGGTACCTACGAGCAGTACTTC.

The chain joins TRBV5-6 to TRBJ2-1; 11 bases agree with TRBD2. There are 14 residues in the CDR3. Germline lookup yields CDR1 SGHDT and CDR2 YYEEEE. V lost 6 bases, J lost 5 bases, and 4 bases stayed unmatched. This CDR3 is CASNLAGGNNEQFF. The CDR3 DNA is TGTGCCAGCAATCTAGCGGGAGGAAACAATGAGCAGTTCTTC.

The chain combines TRBV28 with TRBJ2-5, with TRBD1 matching 9 bases. This CDR3 region has 17 residues. Trimming cost V 1 base and J 1 base; bases outside gene matches: 7. Germline V lookup: CDR1 MDHEN, CDR2 SYDVKM. CDR3 sequence reads: CASSLSGQGSIQETQYF. The DNA for the CDR3 is TGTGCCAGCAGTTTATCCGGACAGGGGAGCATCCAAGAGACCCAGTACTTC. The full variable domain, in which reference TRBV28 and TRBJ2-5 provide the parts outside the CDR3, is DVKVTQSSRYLVKRTGEKVFLECVQDMDHENMFWYRQDPGLGLRLIYFSYDVKMKEKGDIPEGYSVSREKKERFSLILESASTNQTSMYLCASSLSGQGSIQETQYFGPGTRLLVL.

The chain uses TRBV11-2 and TRBJ2-7; 11 bases fit TRBD1. V shed 5 bases and J 6 bases; nucleotides not matched to a gene: 9. Germline-derived CDR1 and CDR2 are SGHAT and FQNNGV. The CDR3 has 15 residues. The chain's CDR3 is CASSPGGQGAREQYF. The CDR3 DNA sequence: TGTGCCAGCAGCCCAGGAGGACAGGGGGCTCGCGAGCAGTACTTC.

This chain uses TRBV7-9 with TRBJ1-1, with TRBD1 identical over 7 bases. J lost 0 bases, V lost 8 bases, and 6 bases had no gene match. CDR3 length equals 14 residues. Per the germline V gene, CDR1 is SEHNR and CDR2 is FQNEAQ (reference sequence). The CDR3: CASQRQGMNTEAFF. In DNA form, the CDR3 reads TGTGCCAGCCAGCGACAGGGAATGAACACTGAAGCTTTCTTT. Looking up the rest from reference TRBV7-9 and TRBJ1-1 gives the full variable domain: DTGVSQNPRHKITKRGQNVTFRCDPISEHNRLYWYRQTLGQGPEFLTYFQNEAQLEKSRLLSDRFSAERPKGSFSTLEIQRTEQGDSAMYLCASQRQGMNTEAFFGQGTRLTVV.

The chain combines TRBV27 with TRBJ2-2, with 11 nucleotides matching TRBD2. J gave up 4 bases and V 6 bases, and 4 bases lay outside the gene matches. There are 15 residues in the CDR3. Germline CDR1 is MNHEY and CDR2 is SMNVEV (reference sequence). This CDR3 reads CASSTSGSATGELFF. In DNA, the CDR3 is TGTGCCAGCAGCACTAGCGGGAGTGCCACCGGGGAGCTGTTTTTT.

J is TRBJ1-4 and V is TRBV19; weak D call: TRBD1 (6 bases). Per germline, CDR1 LNHDA and CDR2 SQIVND (reference sequence). The CDR3 has 15 residues. Between the trimmed V and J ends, which lost 5 bases and 7 bases, there was a span of 17 bases. CDR3 amino acids: CASSRTDSLGEKLFF. CDR3 DNA: TGTGCCAGTAGTCGTACGGACAGTCTAGGTGAAAAACTGTTTTTT.

The rearrangement joins TRBV5-4 to TRBJ1-2; perhaps TRBD1 as D (5 bases). CDR3 length equals 13 residues. In germline, CDR1 is SGHNT, CDR2 YYREEE (reference sequence). V lost 6 bases and J lost 8, with 17 bases in between. The chain's CDR3 is CASNNGGARGYTF. The DNA of the CDR3 is TGTGCCAGCAACAATGGAGGGGCTCGAGGCTACACCTTC. Using reference TRBV5-4 and TRBJ1-2 for the parts outside the CDR3, the full variable domain is ETGVTQSPTHLIKTRGQQVTLRCSSQSGHNTVSWYQQALGQGPQFIFQYYREEENGRGNFPPRFSGLQFPNYSSELNVNALELDDSALYLCASNNGGARGYTFGSGTRLTVV.

Only a few counts were recorded for this clone. V and J are TRBV5-6 and TRBJ1-1; D perhaps matches TRBD1 (6 bases). Germline V gene data show CDR1 as SGHDT and CDR2 as YYEEEE. V lost 3 bases and J lost 5, with 17 bases in between. The length of the CDR3 is 15 residues. The CDR3 bases are TGTGCCAGCAGCTGGGAGACAGGTGCTGGGACTGAAGCTTTCTTT. This encodes CASSWETGAGTEAFF.

As for this clone: The sample holds other DNA sequences that translate to the same CDR3. The rearrangement links TRBV5-1 to TRBJ2-1, with D unclear. CDR1 SGHRS and CDR2 YFSETQ come from the germline V gene. The CDR3 length is 15 residues. Trimming removed 0 bases from V and 0 bases from J, with 7 bases in between. The CDR3 DNA follows: TGCGCCAGCAGCTTGGATCTTAGCTCCTACAATGAGCAGTTCTTC. Translated: CASSLDLSSYNEQFF.

This clone was seen once. This sequence joins TRBV19 and TRBJ1-1; D unresolved. The CDR3 has 15 residues. Germline V gene sequence: CDR1 LNHDA, CDR2 SQIVND (reference sequence). Between the trimmed V and J ends, which lost 5 bases and 0 bases, there was a span of 13 bases. The CDR3 bases are TGTGCCAGTAGTGCCAGACGGAGAATGAACACTGAAGCTTTCTTT. The encoded protein is CASSARRRMNTEAFF.

V and J are TRBV7-9 and TRBJ1-4; D possibly corresponds to TRBD1 (5 bases). The CDR3 totals 12 residues. Per germline, CDR1 SEHNR and CDR2 FQNEAQ (reference sequence). The ends were cut back, 3 bases at V and 12 bases at J, with 11 bases in the middle. This CDR3 reads CASSFLGQELFF. The CDR3 nucleotides are TGTGCCAGCAGCTTCCTAGGACAAGAACTGTTTTTT.

CDR3: CASSFSARTDTQYF. CDR3 sequence (DNA): TGTGCCAGCAGTTTCTCCGCACGGACAGATACGCAGTATTTT. This chain links TRBV27 with TRBJ2-3; no definite D call. The CDR3 length is 14 residues. Per germline, CDR1 MNHEY and CDR2 SMNVEV (reference sequence). V lost 3 bases and J lost 3, with 10 bases in between.

This rearrangement joins TRBV5-4 to TRBJ2-1; TRBD2 matches 12 bases. CDR3 length equals 15 residues. V shed 4 bases, J shed 4 bases, and the junction held 3 bases outside the gene matches. Germline V gene lookup returns CDR1 SGHNT and CDR2 YYREEE (reference sequence). DNA for the CDR3: TGTGCCAGCAGCGCCCTAGCGGGAGGGTACAATGAGCAGTTCTTC. The encoded protein is CASSALAGGYNEQFF.